This T cell receptor beta chain was sequenced for a study of cytomegalovirus exposure and HLA in healthy donors (dated by TCRdb to 2017 to 2019). For the study in its entirety: According to a later analysis, one platform produced both the 110 or so validation repertoires and the 730 or so repertoires of the first cohort. Along with the roughly 670-subject first cohort, a separate validation cohort of 120 different subjects was used. The study combined high-throughput TCR immunosequencing, statistical association of individual TCRs with disease status, and machine learning to predict cytomegalovirus infection status. The study was designed to test whether signatures of past pathogen exposure could be identified by cataloging public T cell receptors. On the study overall, not on this receptor specifically: Most TCR sequences were observed very rarely across donors, whereas some public TCRs were present in many individuals. According to the authors, the approach could potentially be generalized to other disease states and immunological phenotypes. All 120 or so repertoires were used to score co-occurrence in the validation cohort in a later analysis, because that analysis had no HLA typing for the cohort. In a later analysis, TCRs clustered in the first cohort were found to also tend to co-occur in the approximately 120 validation repertoires, with about 93% of cluster scores above 0. A total of 164 TCR beta chains were listed by the study as associated with cytomegalovirus. In vitro tests confirmed that a few of the cytomegalovirus-associated TCR beta chains recognize cytomegalovirus antigens. Cytomegalovirus status was reported to be diagnosed by the classifier with high specificity and sensitivity in both the original and validation cohorts.

Worth noting for this clone: The antigen this receptor binds is unknown. It has no much larger one-base neighbor in the sample; base qualities were not kept.

The donors were included in the validation cohort of 100 to 150 subjects, a group kept apart from the roughly 680-subject first cohort. The method was the immunoSEQ multiplex PCR assay. Under the source paper's analysis protocol: A statistical classification framework was developed to diagnose cytomegalovirus status using the catalog of TCR beta chain sequences. TCRdb holds this immuneACCESS table with in-frame rearrangements only. Some clones are missing; in checked studies, unresolved V genes explain under half, and the rest has no known cause. D and trimming were read from the DNA, whereas the V and J calls and clone size are those reported in that table. This sample has some 120,000 clones in its table, and approximately 89% of those were observed once. About 3% of the sample is in the top ten clones. The CDR3 numbers 13 residues from cysteine through phenylalanine. Only the CDR3 DNA is retained, 39 bases long and in frame from the first base. The trim is 1 base for V and 3 bases for J, with a gap of 3 bases between the germline ends. Reading the germline V gene gives CDR1 LGHNA and CDR2 YNFKEQ.

The sequencing sample was made of PBMCs. This receptor chain uses TRBV4-2 and TRBJ1-4; the D gene lacks a confident call. This TCR was sampled from a man under 40 in good health and CMV-seronegative. The DNA reads TGTGCCAGCAGCCAAGGGCCTAATGAAAAACTGTTTTTT. Its amino acids are CASSQGPNEKLFF.